This entry lists 19 T cell receptor beta chains sequenced from one sample in a study of CXCR3-negative and CXCR3-positive naive CD8 T cells (dated by TCRdb to 2018 to 2020). The study at large found these results: TRB CDR3s from CXCR3-positive naive cells showed higher hydrophobicity (lower Kidera factor 4), lower energy, and higher strength and volume indices than CXCR3-negative naive cells.

No antigens are known for them. Reads for this sample came from a NextSeq 550. The Human TCR Profiling Kit (MiLaboratory) was used to make UMI-labeled 5' RACE TRB cDNA libraries. Once TCRdb had reprocessed the reads, it stored one entry per CDR3 protein sequence and supplied no DNA. The sample table includes about 120,000 distinct CDR3 sequences. The ten most abundant clones make up just over 0.35% of the sample. The sequenced sample consisted of naive CXCR3+ CD8+ T cells from blood. Taken with the paper, the label for cell subset or site translates to: CD45RO-CCR7+CD27+CD95- naive CD8+ T cells expressing CXCR3 (TNR3+). The receptor source for this set is a human donor in good health. Some clones in this sample may be carry-over from other donors' samples.

The rearrangement uses TRBV5-1 and TRBJ1-1. The germline CDR1 and CDR2 sequences are SGHRS and YFSETQ. There are 16 residues in the CDR3. Here the CDR3 reads CASSLEIVSLYTEAFF.

The chain recombines TRBV7-9 with TRBJ2-3. The CDR3 is made up of 16 amino acids. The germline gives CDR1 SEHNR, CDR2 FQNEAQ (reference sequence). CDR3 sequence: CASSPTAEVRTDTQYF.

The chain recombines TRBV7-9 with TRBJ1-1. The CDR3 length is 16 residues. Germline CDR1 SEHNR, CDR2 FQNEAQ (reference sequence). The CDR3 spells CASSPISDWAGTEAFF. The full variable domain, its missing parts supplied by reference TRBV7-9 and TRBJ1-1, is DTGVSQNPRHKITKRGQNVTFRCDPISEHNRLYWYRQTLGQGPEFLTYFQNEAQLEKSRLLSDRFSAERPKGSFSTLEIQRTEQGDSAMYLCASSPISDWAGTEAFFGQGTRLTVV.

This chain links TRBV7-3 with TRBJ2-1. The CDR3 consists of 13 residues. In germline, CDR1 is SGHTA, CDR2 FQGTGA. The CDR3 sequence: CASSLSEVDEQFF.

The CDR3 region is CASSARLTGDTQYF. The V and J genes are TRBV5-1 and TRBJ2-3; no DNA is available, so the TRBD2 call from TCRdb remains unchecked. The length of the CDR3 is 14 residues. The germline V gene has CDR1 SGHRS and CDR2 YFSETQ.

The chain couples TRBV7-9 to TRBJ2-3; TCRdb indicates TRBD2, and absent DNA this call remains unverified. Germline CDR1 is SEHNR and CDR2 is FQNEAQ (reference sequence). The length of the CDR3 is 16 residues. CDR3 amino acids: CASSFPSGSGTDTQYF. The variable domain in full, completed from reference TRBV7-9 and TRBJ2-3, reads DTGVSQNPRHKITKRGQNVTFRCDPISEHNRLYWYRQTLGQGPEFLTYFQNEAQLEKSRLLSDRFSAERPKGSFSTLEIQRTEQGDSAMYLCASSFPSGSGTDTQYFGPGTRLTVL.

The chain recombines TRBV4-1 with TRBJ2-1; TCRdb proposes TRBD1, but this gene call is untestable without DNA. The CDR3 is 11 residues long. CDR1 is MGHRA, CDR2 YSYEKL, per germline. CDR3 residues: CASSLGPLCFF.

The gene calls are TRBV20-1 and TRBJ1-2. This CDR3 is 12 amino acids long. CDR1 is DFQATT, CDR2 SNEGSKA, per germline (reference sequence). CDR3 sequence: CSARLVGFGYTF.

This chain connects TRBV28 to TRBJ2-5. The V gene's germline CDR1 is MDHEN and CDR2 SYDVKM. The CDR3 loop spans 14 amino acids. CDR3: CASSTGRIQETQYF. Looking up the rest from reference TRBV28 and TRBJ2-5 gives the full variable domain: DVKVTQSSRYLVKRTGEKVFLECVQDMDHENMFWYRQDPGLGLRLIYFSYDVKMKEKGDIPEGYSVSREKKERFSLILESASTNQTSMYLCASSTGRIQETQYFGPGTRLLVL.

J is TRBJ1-1 and V is TRBV2. There are 13 residues in the CDR3. Germline V gene data show CDR1 as SNHLY and CDR2 as FYNNEI. The CDR3 spells CASSSRQNTEAFF.

The V and J genes are TRBV27 and TRBJ1-5. This CDR3 is built from 13 residues. Germline loops: CDR1 MNHEY, CDR2 SMNVEV (reference sequence). CDR3 region: CASSLSTGQPQHF.

The chain uses TRBV21-1 and TRBJ2-7; TCRdb's D gene call, TRBD1, goes unchecked for lack of DNA. TRBV21-1 is deemed a pseudogene. This CDR3 spans 13 amino acids. CDR3 amino acids: CASSNLGEDEQYF.

This sequence joins TRBV7-9 and TRBJ1-3. Germline V CDR1 and CDR2: SEHNR, FQNEAQ (reference sequence). This CDR3 contains 17 residues. CDR3 sequence reads: CASSFGGPLNSGNTIYF.

The V gene is TRBV4-1, the J gene TRBJ1-1; TCRdb returns TRBD1, unconfirmable since there is no DNA. Germline V lookup: CDR1 MGHRA, CDR2 YSYEKL. The CDR3 covers 13 residues. The CDR3 region is CASSLERGREAFF.

The rearrangement joins TRBV29-1 to TRBJ2-1; TCRdb designates TRBD2, a call that cannot be tested without DNA. The CDR3 length is 15 residues. Looked up from germline, CDR1 is SQVTM and CDR2 is ANQGSEA. The CDR3 sequence: CSVGTSGGLYNEQFF.

This chain uses TRBV29-1 with TRBJ2-5; TCRdb indicates TRBD1, and absent DNA this call remains unverified. The CDR3 consists of 14 residues. Germline assignment: CDR1 SQVTM and CDR2 ANQGSEA. The CDR3 protein is CSVDGTPGWETQYF.

This chain uses TRBV20-1 with TRBJ2-7. Per the germline V gene, CDR1 is DFQATT and CDR2 is SNEGSKA (reference sequence). The CDR3 consists of 15 residues. The CDR3 sequence: CSARDSSESRYEQYF.

J is TRBJ2-7 and V is TRBV13; with no DNA, the TCRdb D assignment of TRBD2 cannot be verified. Germline assignment: CDR1 PRHDT and CDR2 FYEKMQ (reference sequence). This CDR3 has 15 residues. The CDR3 here is CASSLWGLGSYEQYF.

CDR3 protein: CASSLLAGDTQYF. This sequence joins TRBV12-3 or TRBV12-4 and TRBJ2-3. The CDR3 sequence is 13 residues long.